This paragraph covers one T cell receptor (beta chain) sequence. Its antigen is still unknown. This entry belongs to a study of T-cell memory formation after mild COVID-19. Study details: Clusters were largely donor specific. Findings and limits, study-wide: Day 15 to 85 contracting clones showed balanced CD4/CD8; day 15 to 37 expanders favored CD4+. Mostly located in CM and EM were contracting CD4+ clones, with contracting CD8+ clones located in EMRA.

Trimming left V 5 bases short and J 3 bases short, with 6 bases between. CDR1 SGHTA and CDR2 FQGNSA come from the germline V gene. The CDR3 covers 12 residues. 5'RACE primed from the constant segment yielded TCR alpha and TCR beta cDNA libraries bearing sample barcodes and UMIs. In TCRdb, the 5' RACE reads were re-called with MiXCR into one record per CDR3 protein. The sample lists more than 300,000 distinct CDR3 sequences, 14% occurring once. Source material: PBMCs or a T cell subset sorted from them (not recorded which). This sequence joins TRBV7-2 and TRBJ2-3; D is undetermined. This TCR was recovered from a man in his late teens or twenties who had mild COVID-19 (a few samples of this study predate the infection). Cell type and time point are not known. The CDR3 DNA is TGTGCCAGCAGCCCCCAGACAGATACGCAGTATTTT. Protein sequence: CASSPQTDTQYF.